These 14 T cell receptor beta chains share one sample of origin, sequenced in a study of T cells in Graves' hyperthyroidism and ophthalmopathy. The source material, RNA transcripts, was used to amplify TCR beta CDR3 regions. The study used the HTBI primer set for a first-round RT-PCR of the TCR CDR3. One entry per CDR3 protein, called by TCRdb with MiXCR from the multiplex PCR reads. This table holds approximately 610,000 distinct CDR3 sequences, roughly 14% found once. The sample consisted of blood. These receptors were taken from a woman aged 35 to 49 with Graves' ophthalmopathy.

This clonotype has a count of ten or more. The gene calls are TRBV28 and TRBJ1-2; 8 positions match TRBD1. With V trimmed by 7 bases and J by 8 bases, 9 bases remained unmatched. The CDR3 is made up of 13 amino acids. Per the germline V gene, CDR1 is MDHEN and CDR2 is SYDVKM. For the CDR3, the DNA is TGTGCCAGCACCCAGTACAGGGGGGTAGGCTACACCTTC. It is translated as CASTQYRGVGYTF.

The chain joins TRBV5-1 to TRBJ1-1; no reliable D call. The CDR3 has 13 amino acids. The ends were cut back, 4 bases at V and 3 bases at J, with 10 bases in the middle. Germline-derived CDR1 and CDR2 are SGHRS and YFSETQ. The DNA of the CDR3 is TGCGCCAGCAGCCGCGGCGCGGACACTGAAGCTTTCTTT. Translated, it gives CASSRGADTEAFF.

In this sample, this clonotype turned up a few times. The rearrangement uses TRBV29-1 and TRBJ2-7; unclear D gene. Trimming stripped 5 bases from V and 0 bases from J, with 11 bases between. CDR1 SQVTM and CDR2 ANQGSEA come from the germline V gene. The CDR3 length is 13 residues. CDR3 in DNA: TGCAGCGTTCTCACACCCCGCTCCTACGAGCAGTACTTC. As protein: CSVLTPRSYEQYF.

This clonotype was found a few times. The chain couples TRBV11-3 to TRBJ1-2; D gene unclear. The length of the CDR3 is 14 residues. V lost 5 bases, J lost 2 bases, and 12 bases lay in between. The V gene's germline CDR1 is SGHNT and CDR2 YENEEA. CDR3 in DNA: TGTGCCAGCAGCGGATTAGGGATAAACTATGGCTACACCTTC. Its protein product is CASSGLGINYGYTF.

This rearrangement joins TRBV9 to TRBJ2-7; D unresolved. Trimming stripped 3 bases from V and 5 bases from J, with 12 bases between. The V gene's germline CDR1 is SGDLS and CDR2 YYNGEE. The CDR3 is made up of 13 amino acids. The CDR3 DNA follows: TGTGCCAGCAGCGCCGGGCCGCCCCACGAGCAGTACTTC. Its translation is CASSAGPPHEQYF.

Many counts were recorded for this clonotype. Germline is not matched at one junction end, which may reflect a read error. The chain is built from TRBV11-2 and TRBJ1-2, with D possibly matching TRBD1 (5 bases). Germline CDR1 and CDR2: SGHAT and FQNNGV. The length of the CDR3 is 14 residues. DNA for the CDR3: TGTGCCAGCAACTTAGATTGGGGAGGGGATGGCTACACCTTC. Translating gives CASNLDWGGDGYTF.

This clonotype occurred many times. The rearrangement links TRBV12-5 to TRBJ1-1; 7 positions agree with TRBD1. The CDR3 totals 14 residues. J was trimmed by 5 bases and V by 7 bases; bases with no gene match: 10. The V gene's germline CDR1 is LGHNT and CDR2 FRNRAP. CDR3 DNA sequence: TGTGCTAGTGCCCCAACAGGGGAGTGGACTGAAGCTTTCTTT. It codes for CASAPTGEWTEAFF.

J is TRBJ2-5 and V is TRBV4-1, with 9 bases lining up with TRBD1. The V gene end was trimmed by 6 bases and the J gene end by 4 bases; junction bases not matched to a gene: 3. The CDR3 totals 13 residues. Germline V gives CDR1 MGHRA, CDR2 YSYEKL. The CDR3 region is CASRPTGGETQYF. In nucleotides, the CDR3 is TGCGCCAGCAGACCGACAGGGGGAGAGACCCAGTACTTC.

This clonotype has a count of ten or more. The gene calls are TRBV7-9 and TRBJ1-2; no firm D call. The CDR3 extends over 16 amino acids. Trimming stripped 1 base from V and 0 bases from J, with 12 bases between. The germline CDR1 and CDR2 sequences are SEHNR and FQNEAQ (reference sequence). CDR3 in amino acids: CASSLEKGNPNYGYTF. DNA of the CDR3: TGTGCCAGCAGCTTAGAGAAAGGAAATCCTAACTATGGCTACACCTTC. The full variable domain, its missing parts supplied by reference TRBV7-9 and TRBJ1-2, is DTGVSQNPRHKITKRGQNVTFRCDPISEHNRLYWYRQTLGQGPEFLTYFQNEAQLEKSRLLSDRFSAERPKGSFSTLEIQRTEQGDSAMYLCASSLEKGNPNYGYTFGSGTRLTVV.

This clonotype was found many times. The CDR3 here is CASTRGNQPQHF. The CDR3 region has the DNA TGTGCCAGCACCAGGGGCAATCAGCCCCAGCATTTT. The rearrangement joins TRBV28 to TRBJ1-5, with a weak D call TRBD1 (5 bases). CDR3 length equals 12 residues. V gave up 7 bases and J gave up 2 bases, with 6 bases separating them. Germline V gives CDR1 MDHEN, CDR2 SYDVKM.

This clonotype was seen many times. The V call is TRBV18, the J call TRBJ2-7; TRBD2 matches 7 bases. Germline values: CDR1 KGHSH, CDR2 LQKENI. J was trimmed by 2 bases and V by 1 base; bases with no gene match: 2. This CDR3 contains 14 residues. The CDR3 sequence is CASSPQLAAYEQYF. CDR3 DNA sequence: TGTGCCAGCTCACCACAGCTAGCGGCCTACGAGCAGTACTTC.

This clonotype was found many times. J is TRBJ1-6 and V is TRBV6-2 or TRBV6-3, with D unclear. Germline values: CDR1 MNHEY, CDR2 SVGEGT. This CDR3 contains 14 residues. V lost 7 bases and J lost 5, with 12 bases in between. The CDR3 DNA is TGTGCCAGCACCCTTGGACGGAATAATTCACCCCTCCACTTT. Translating gives CASTLGRNNSPLHF.

This clonotype was seen many times. The chain links TRBV18 to TRBJ2-5; 7 bases align to TRBD2. V lost 3 bases and J lost 3; bases outside the gene matches: 4. Looked up from germline, CDR1 is KGHSH and CDR2 is LQKENI. There are 14 residues in the CDR3. The CDR3 nucleotides read TGTGCCAGCTCACCCCCCGGGACTAAAGAGACCCAGTACTTC. It is translated as CASSPPGTKETQYF.

The chain recombines TRBV11-2 with TRBJ2-7; D is possibly TRBD2 (6 bases). CDR1 SGHAT and CDR2 FQNNGV come from the germline V gene. V shed 5 bases and J shed 3 bases, with 17 bases lying between them. The CDR3 has 15 residues. CDR3 sequence (DNA): TGTGCCAGCAGCCTACGGACTAACGGGAGCTACGAGCAGTACTTC. This sequence encodes CASSLRTNGSYEQYF. Full variable domain (remainder filled in from reference TRBV11-2 and TRBJ2-7): EAGVAQSPRYKIIEKRQSVAFWCNPISGHATLYWYQQILGQGPKLLIQFQNNGVVDDSQLPKDRFSAERLKGVDSTLKIQPAKLEDSAVYLCASSLRTNGSYEQYFGPGTRLTVT.